This entry lists 11 T cell receptor beta chains sequenced from one sample in a study of T cell responses to AZD1222 COVID-19 vaccine. The protocol was immunoSEQ multiplex PCR, while the TCRdb copy is restricted to in-frame clones and leaves out a portion. This table holds around 63,000 clones, 85% to 90% found once. The sample here was peripheral blood, taken on day 0 of AZD1222 vaccination. The receptors originated from an adult in good health.

The V call is TRBV28, the J call TRBJ2-2; a weak D match, TRBD2 (7 bases). V was pared by 7 bases and J by 3 bases, with 12 bases between. CDR1 MDHEN and CDR2 SYDVKM come from the germline V gene. The CDR3 length is 14 residues. CDR3 region: CASTGGGYTGELFF. In DNA, the CDR3 is TGTGCCAGCACTGGCGGGGGCTACACCGGGGAGCTGTTTTTT.

V and J are TRBV5-1 and TRBJ1-1; D not certain. Germline CDR1 SGHRS, CDR2 YFSETQ. The CDR3 contains 14 residues. V was cut by 0 bases and J by 1 base, with 7 bases left in between. CDR3 amino acids: CASSLAAGNTEAFF. DNA of the CDR3: TGCGCCAGCAGCTTGGCCGCAGGGAACACTGAAGCTTTCTTT.

This clone appeared a single time. The chain carries TRBV5-6 and TRBJ1-2; 8 bases are a match to TRBD1. This CDR3 has 17 amino acids. V trimming: 0 bases; J trimming: 4 bases; junction bases outside the gene matches: 11. Germline-derived CDR1 and CDR2 are SGHDT and YYEEEE. In nucleotides, the CDR3 is TGTGCCAGCAGCTTGGCAGGGGGCGCTGGGGCCGGCTATGGCTACACCTTC. Residues: CASSLAGGAGAGYGYTF.

The rearrangement links TRBV30 to TRBJ2-7; 8 positions match TRBD2. Germline V gene sequence: CDR1 GTSNPN, CDR2 SVGIG (reference sequence). The length of the CDR3 is 13 residues. The ends lost 4 bases at V and 1 base at J; junction bases unmatched: 3. The CDR3 DNA reads TGTGCCTGGAAGCGGGGGCAATCCTACGAGCAGTACTTC. It specifies CAWKRGQSYEQYF.

The chain uses TRBV6-5 and TRBJ1-6; 7 nucleotides match TRBD1. Germline V lookup: CDR1 MNHEY, CDR2 SVGAGI. This CDR3 region has 13 residues. Losses at the gene ends were 8 bases for V and 8 bases for J; bases not matched to a gene: 6. The CDR3 region is CASSGQTDSPLHF. Written as DNA, the CDR3 is TGTGCCAGCTCGGGACAGACAGATTCACCCCTCCACTTT.

V gene TRBV5-1 combines with J gene TRBJ2-7; D not certain. This CDR3 contains 14 residues. From germline, CDR1 is SGHRS and CDR2 YFSETQ. Trimming pared 0 bases from V and 3 bases from J, leaving 10 bases between. DNA for the CDR3: TGCGCCAGCAGCTTGGTTCTAGATTACTACGAGCAGTACTTC. Residues: CASSLVLDYYEQYF.

The rearrangement links TRBV12-5 to TRBJ1-4; D might be TRBD1 (5 bases). V lost 1 base, J lost 10 bases, and 25 bases lay in between. CDR3 length: 18 amino acids. Germline CDR1 and CDR2: LGHNT and FRNRAP. The CDR3 reads CASGLGPEENFGGVKLFF. The CDR3, as DNA: TGTGCTAGTGGTTTGGGCCCCGAAGAGAACTTTGGGGGGGTAAAACTGTTTTTT.

This clone was found once. The chain recombines TRBV29-1 with TRBJ1-2; possible D gene TRBD1, 5 bases. Germline V gene data show CDR1 as SQVTM and CDR2 as ANQGSEA. Trimming removed 6 bases at V and 1 base at J, with 18 bases between. The CDR3 is 15 residues long. The CDR3 here is CSVEGTGLGNYGYTF. The CDR3 DNA reads TGCAGCGTGGAGGGGACTGGACTTGGTAACTATGGCTACACCTTC.

The gene calls are TRBV10-1 and TRBJ1-2; D perhaps matches TRBD1 (6 bases). Germline CDR1 and CDR2: WNHNN and SYGVQD (reference sequence). The V gene lost 5 bases and the J gene lost 1 base, with 8 bases spanning the gap. This CDR3 has 13 residues. CDR3 loop: CASSYRDNYGYTF. The CDR3 DNA reads as TGCGCCAGCAGTTACAGGGATAACTATGGCTACACCTTC.

The chain has TRBV11-3 and TRBJ2-1; D gene ambiguous. The CDR3 length is 12 residues. Trimming took 4 bases from V and 9 from J, leaving 10 bases between them. Germline loops: CDR1 SGHNT, CDR2 YENEEA. The CDR3 DNA follows: TGTGCCAGCAGCTCCTCGGCGTCTGAGCAGTTCTTC. Translating gives CASSSSASEQFF.

This clone was seen once. V usage is TRBV3-1 (or the pseudogene TRBV3-2) and J usage is TRBJ1-5; D might be TRBD1 (5 bases). The CDR3 has 15 amino acids. Germline CDR1 reads LGHDT; CDR2 reads YNNKEL (reference sequence). The V end lost 1 base, the J end lost 1 base, and 8 bases lay between the germline ends. The CDR3 loop reads CASSQGAGSNQPQHF. Here the CDR3 DNA reads TGTGCCAGCAGCCAAGGGGCAGGGAGCAATCAGCCCCAGCATTTT.